One sample yielded the 14 T cell receptor beta chains listed below, sequenced in a study of blood T cell repertoires in COVID-19. Measured with immunoSEQ multiplex PCR; TCRdb has only the in-frame clones, and not every one. This sample has more than 200,000 clones, with approximately 86% found just once. Material: peripheral blood. The receptor source for this set is an older woman with COVID-19, enrolled during active disease.

J is TRBJ1-1 and V is TRBV7-3, with TRBD1 matching 8 bases. With 4 bases clipped from V and 7 bases from J, the junction kept 5 bases outside the gene matches. Germline loops: CDR1 SGHTA, CDR2 FQGTGA. The CDR3 consists of 13 residues. The CDR3 coding sequence is TGTGCCAGCAGCTATATAGGGACAGGTGAAGCTTTCTTT. Translated, it gives CASSYIGTGEAFF.

The chain combines TRBV6-1 with TRBJ2-7, with no clear D. Trimming pared 0 bases from V and 6 bases from J, leaving 9 bases between. Germline V gene lookup returns CDR1 MNHNS and CDR2 SASEGT. This CDR3 has 13 amino acids. The CDR3 DNA follows: TGTGCCAGCAGTGAAGCGGCCATCCTCGAGCAGTACTTC. As protein: CASSEAAILEQYF.

J is TRBJ1-2 and V is TRBV7-8, with D possibly being TRBD1 (5 bases). V was pared by 1 base and J by 5 bases, with 11 bases between. Germline V CDR1 and CDR2: SGHVS, FQNEAQ. The CDR3 sequence is 14 residues long. CDR3 coding DNA: TGTGCCAGCAGCTTAGGCGGGGGGGATTATGGCTACACCTTC. Its translation: CASSLGGGDYGYTF.

The V and J genes are TRBV7-8 and TRBJ1-1; 10 positions agree with TRBD1. Trimming took 4 bases from V and 8 from J; bases not matched to a gene: 7. CDR1 is SGHVS, CDR2 FQNEAQ, per germline. The CDR3 totals 14 residues. For the CDR3, the DNA is TGTGCCAGCAGCTCTCCGGGACAGGGGAGGGAAGCTTTCTTT. Encoded protein: CASSSPGQGREAFF.

This sequence joins TRBV29-1 and TRBJ2-5; 7 bases line up with TRBD1. After removal of 3 bases from V and 4 bases from J, the junction contained 14 bases not matched to a gene. CDR1 SQVTM and CDR2 ANQGSEA come from the germline V gene. There are 16 residues in the CDR3. CDR3 bases: TGCAGCGTTGATAGTTGGGCAGGGGGTCTGGCAGAGACCCAGTACTTC. It is translated as CSVDSWAGGLAETQYF.

The chain recombines TRBV24-1 with TRBJ2-5, with D possibly being TRBD2 (7 bases). Germline assignment: CDR1 KGHDR and CDR2 SFDVKD. The CDR3 length is 15 residues. Trimming took off 2 bases at V and 4 bases at J, with 13 bases between the two ends. The CDR3 sequence: CATSDSGGRGETQYF. DNA for the CDR3: TGTGCCACCAGTGATTCGGGGGGCAGGGGAGAGACCCAGTACTTC.

V is TRBV5-1 and J is TRBJ1-6; no clear D. V was shortened by 3 bases and J by 10 bases, with 14 bases between the two germline ends. CDR1 is SGHRS and CDR2 is YFSETQ in the germline V gene. CDR3 size: 14 residues. The CDR3 region is CASSWGGVESPLHF. CDR3 DNA: TGCGCCAGCAGCTGGGGAGGAGTCGAGTCACCCCTCCACTTT.

This clone was found a few times. The chain uses TRBV15 and TRBJ2-1; the match to TRBD2 covers 13 bases. CDR3 length: 17 residues. V dropped 3 bases and J dropped 9; count of bases not matched to a gene: 11. Germline V gene data show CDR1 as LNHNV and CDR2 as YYDKDF (reference sequence). This CDR3 reads CATSRELAGGPGAEQFF. In nucleotides, the CDR3 is TGTGCCACCAGCAGGGAACTAGCGGGAGGGCCTGGAGCTGAGCAGTTCTTC.

The V gene is TRBV5-6, the J gene TRBJ2-2, with a weak D call TRBD2 (5 bases). Germline V CDR1 and CDR2: SGHDT, YYEEEE. This CDR3 region has 18 residues. The ends were cut back, 5 bases at V and 0 bases at J, with 20 bases in the middle. The CDR3 here is CASSLVLAGFANTGELFF. CDR3 DNA sequence: TGTGCCAGCAGTTTAGTGTTGGCGGGCTTCGCGAACACCGGGGAGCTGTTTTTT.

This chain links TRBV6-1 with TRBJ2-7; 8 bases are a match to TRBD2. This CDR3 spans 18 amino acids. The germline V gene has CDR1 MNHNS and CDR2 SASEGT. With V trimmed by 2 bases and J by 5 bases, 17 bases remained unmatched. The CDR3 coding sequence is TGTGCCAGCAGTGAATATCCCCCGTTTCCGGGAGGGCCCCACGAGCAGTACTTC. The encoded protein is CASSEYPPFPGGPHEQYF.

This chain connects TRBV28 to TRBJ1-1, with D uncertain. The CDR3 is 11 amino acids. Looked up from germline, CDR1 is MDHEN and CDR2 is SYDVKM. V was cut by 2 bases and J by 10 bases, with 8 bases left in between. The CDR3 region is CASSLVRRAFF. The CDR3 nucleotides read TGTGCCAGCAGTTTAGTCAGAAGAGCTTTCTTT.

The J gene is TRBJ1-4, the V gene TRBV18; D is unresolved. The CDR3 contains 16 residues. The V gene's germline CDR1 is KGHSH and CDR2 LQKENI. Trimming took 3 bases from V and 3 from J, leaving 14 bases between them. DNA of the CDR3: TGTGCCAGCTCACCGCCTAACAGCACCCCTAATGAAAAACTGTTTTTT. This codes for CASSPPNSTPNEKLFF. Full variable domain (rest looked up from reference TRBV18 and TRBJ1-4): NAGVMQNPRHLVRRRGQEARLRCSPMKGHSHVYWYRQLPEEGLKFMVYLQKENIIDESGMPKERFSAEFPKEGPSILRIQQVVRGDSAAYFCASSPPNSTPNEKLFFGSGTQLSVL.

The chain joins TRBV7-2 to TRBJ1-5, with a tentative D call TRBD1 (6 bases). The CDR3 has 14 amino acids. V was clipped by 5 bases and J by 3 bases, with 11 bases between them. Germline CDR1 and CDR2: SGHTA and FQGNSA. The CDR3 sequence is CASSPTGINQPQHF. The CDR3 DNA sequence: TGTGCCAGCAGCCCTACAGGGATCAATCAGCCCCAGCATTTT.

The rearrangement links TRBV9 to TRBJ2-3; the D gene is possibly TRBD1 (5 bases). The CDR3 extends over 14 amino acids. Trimming took off 2 bases at V and 6 bases at J, with 13 bases between the two ends. From germline, CDR1 is SGDLS and CDR2 YYNGEE. CDR3 sequence: CASSVKDIRDTQYF. Here the CDR3 DNA reads TGTGCCAGCAGCGTGAAGGACATTAGGGATACGCAGTATTTT.